A selection of T cell receptor beta chains follows, all from one sample in a study of blood T cell repertoires in COVID-19. Clones were read by immunoSEQ multiplex PCR, and TCRdb kept only the in-frame ones, dropping some. This table holds about 140,000 clones, roughly 90% found once. The source material was peripheral blood. Receptors were obtained from a man aged 50 to 59 with active or convalescent COVID-19. The CDR3 runs from the conserved cysteine through the conserved F or W. Rows may omit the clone size; those that give it use once, few, many or a size class.

. TRBV28 CASSLNRSPNEKLFF
. TRBV20-1 CSASLAAGAGELFF
. TRBV19 CASSTGLPNTEAFF
. TRBV7-2 CASSHQASGANEQYF
. TRBV28 CASRNRGRVTEAFF
. TRBV28 CASRTGGGLYTF
. TRBV28 CASSLKGTYREKLFF
. TRBV4-1 CASSHRTGGGDTQYF
. TRBV29-1 CSVAMETGGPYSNQPQHF
. TRBV28 CASSLSGELFF
. TRBV28 CASSFRTLGGAKIPYTF
. TRBV28 CASTTQGSEAFF
. TRBV28 CASSFRGTYEQYF
. TRBV21-1 CASTPPFSEPFCYNEQFF
. TRBV10-3 CAIQGNTGELFF
. TRBV2 CASSVGSQYF
. TRBV30 CAWRTGPEDTF
. TRBV4-1 CASSPLSTSGPYEQYF
few TRBV6-6 CASTLEGWRQPQHF
. TRBV6-1 CASSEQAYNEQFF
. TRBV11-2 CASSRGQLNEQYF
. TRBV18 CASSRDYTYNEQFF
once TRBV7-2 CASSLQGTGPQHF
. TRBV5-1 CASRAGTSGSPYNEQFF
. TRBV7-9 CASSLGAGTSGNTIYF
. TRBV5-6 CASRRTDSSYEQYF
. TRBV4-3 CASSQEPVVQGVSYNEQFF
. TRBV29-1 CSVGGRNTGELFF
. TRBV29-1 CSGRGAATNEKLFF
. TRBV28 CASTTGSSGNTIYF
. TRBV6-1 CASSEAPGNTGELFF
. TRBV28 CASSLNTGGYYGYTF
. TRBV30 CAWTHGTKSNQPQHF
. TRBV24-1 CATSQGDAGELFF
few TRBV11-2 CASSLDLRTSGSPNNEQFF
. TRBV7-3 CASSLNGNQETQYF
. TRBV24-1 CATSDFPGQGDYNEQFF
. TRBV9 CASSARSGGEQYF
. TRBV3-1/TRBV3-2 CASSQDTGGGGDTQYF
. TRBV27 CASTVRPGTGYNEQFF
. TRBV14 CASSQEGSFSGNTIYF
. TRBV29-1 CSVSGVHGYTF
. TRBV11-2 CASRVTWGAQGKLFF
. TRBV30 CAWRLPDRGVEQYF
few TRBV5-6 CASSLASGEQYF
once TRBV9 CASSPEAEGRYYGYTF
. TRBV18 CASSPSRGARTEAFF
. TRBV7-2 CASSLVAGVQGETQYF
. TRBV29-1 CSGATGVDQPQHF
. TRBV6-1 CASSGSLAASTDTQYF
. TRBV10-2 CASSEVKQGYEQYF
once TRBV27 CASSRQGADIYEQYF
. TRBV6-5 CASSYTANYGYTF
few TRBV27 CASSPSTRSYEQYF
. TRBV20-1 CSAQSGWQFF
. TRBV14 CASSQVNRESGGELFF
. TRBV19 CASRTGGGYSNQPQHF
. TRBV20-1 CSASGSKTQYF
. TRBV28 CASSSYSRPSYEQYF
. TRBV2 CASRVQLMNTEAFF